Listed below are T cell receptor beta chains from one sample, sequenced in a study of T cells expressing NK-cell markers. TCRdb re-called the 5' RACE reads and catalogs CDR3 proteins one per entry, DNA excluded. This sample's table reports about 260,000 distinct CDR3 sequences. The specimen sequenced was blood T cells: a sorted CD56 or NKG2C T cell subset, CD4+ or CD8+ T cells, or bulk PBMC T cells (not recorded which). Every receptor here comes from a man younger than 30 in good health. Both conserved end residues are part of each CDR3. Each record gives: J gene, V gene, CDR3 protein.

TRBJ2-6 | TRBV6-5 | CASSYSRLPGRSGANVLTF
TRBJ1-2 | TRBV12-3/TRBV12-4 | CASSLSPGQGYGYTF
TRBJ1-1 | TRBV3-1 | CASSQDGGDTEAFF
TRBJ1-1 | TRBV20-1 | CSARDFPLANTEAFF
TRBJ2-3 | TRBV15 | CATTQNTDTQYF
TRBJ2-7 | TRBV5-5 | CASSPTYRWAYEQYF
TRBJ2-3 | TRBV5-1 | CASSPRGTGASTDTQYF
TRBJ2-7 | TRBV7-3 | CASSLPRQGGTEGGRALEQYF
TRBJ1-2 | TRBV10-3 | CAISGGPLGYGYTF
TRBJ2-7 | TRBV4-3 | CASSLYARGTYEQYF
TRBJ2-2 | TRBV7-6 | CASSFGGQGTGELFF
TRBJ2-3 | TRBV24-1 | CATSVAGTPPRYF
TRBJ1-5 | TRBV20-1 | CSSRRLEQPQHF
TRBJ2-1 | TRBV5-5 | CASSSSWTGRYNEQFF
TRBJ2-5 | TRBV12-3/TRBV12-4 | CASSERLGGQETQYF
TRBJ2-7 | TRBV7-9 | CASSSSGDEQYF
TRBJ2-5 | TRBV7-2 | CASSPGDTSQETQYF
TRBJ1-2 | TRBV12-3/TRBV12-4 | CASSSQDRAYGYTF
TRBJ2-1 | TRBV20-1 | CSAQTSGSLSSYNEQFF
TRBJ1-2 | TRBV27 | CASRLYGTAGPNYGYTF
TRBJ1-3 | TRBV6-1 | CASREMGRGNTIYF
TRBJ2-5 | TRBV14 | CASSPRTGQETQYF
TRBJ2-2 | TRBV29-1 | CSVVWPGTSGHGELFF
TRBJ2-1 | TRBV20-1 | CSARDRREQAYNEQFF
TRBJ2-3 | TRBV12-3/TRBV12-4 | CASSLIGTDTQYF
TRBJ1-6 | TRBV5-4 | CASSTPDSPLHF
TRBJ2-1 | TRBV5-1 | CASSHSGRAVVNEQFF
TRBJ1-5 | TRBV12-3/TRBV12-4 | CASRLTGTQPQHF
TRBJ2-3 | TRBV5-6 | CASTILGPAGDTQYF
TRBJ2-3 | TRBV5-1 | CASSLASEDQYF
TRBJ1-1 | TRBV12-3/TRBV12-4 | CASKRTELNTEAFF
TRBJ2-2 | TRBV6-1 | CASSPGQGASGELFF
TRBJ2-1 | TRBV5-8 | CASSFWTSGRAHNEQFF
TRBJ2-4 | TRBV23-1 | CASSHRQQGPKNIQYF
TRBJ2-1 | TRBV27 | CASSLFRQINEQFF
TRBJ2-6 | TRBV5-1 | CASSLMPPNGQVKSSGANVLTF
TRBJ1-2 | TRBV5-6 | CASSGAGARGYTF
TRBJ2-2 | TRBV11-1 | CASSLPKREVNTGELFF
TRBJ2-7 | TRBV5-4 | CASSIPTRPSYEQYF
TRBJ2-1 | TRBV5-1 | CASSTGQGPYNEQFF
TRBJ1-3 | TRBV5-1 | CASSSGTENSRNTIYF
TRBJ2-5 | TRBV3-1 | CASSQAGGSQETQYF
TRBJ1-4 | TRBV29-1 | CSVETRGANEKLFF
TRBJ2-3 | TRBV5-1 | CASSSGLAGGASSTDTQYF
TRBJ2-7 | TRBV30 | CAWREGGSFHEQYF
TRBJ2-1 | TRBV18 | CASSPALANEQFF
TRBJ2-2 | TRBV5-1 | CASNKAGVRNTGELFF
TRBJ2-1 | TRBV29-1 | CSVAAGLPNEQFF
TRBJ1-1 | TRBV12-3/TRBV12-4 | CASSVGEGASEAFF
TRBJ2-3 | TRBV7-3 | CASSLTDSTGTSGRVGTDTQYF
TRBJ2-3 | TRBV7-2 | CASSPSRTSGYTDTQYF
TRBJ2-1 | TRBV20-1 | CSSSGTPSSYNEQFF